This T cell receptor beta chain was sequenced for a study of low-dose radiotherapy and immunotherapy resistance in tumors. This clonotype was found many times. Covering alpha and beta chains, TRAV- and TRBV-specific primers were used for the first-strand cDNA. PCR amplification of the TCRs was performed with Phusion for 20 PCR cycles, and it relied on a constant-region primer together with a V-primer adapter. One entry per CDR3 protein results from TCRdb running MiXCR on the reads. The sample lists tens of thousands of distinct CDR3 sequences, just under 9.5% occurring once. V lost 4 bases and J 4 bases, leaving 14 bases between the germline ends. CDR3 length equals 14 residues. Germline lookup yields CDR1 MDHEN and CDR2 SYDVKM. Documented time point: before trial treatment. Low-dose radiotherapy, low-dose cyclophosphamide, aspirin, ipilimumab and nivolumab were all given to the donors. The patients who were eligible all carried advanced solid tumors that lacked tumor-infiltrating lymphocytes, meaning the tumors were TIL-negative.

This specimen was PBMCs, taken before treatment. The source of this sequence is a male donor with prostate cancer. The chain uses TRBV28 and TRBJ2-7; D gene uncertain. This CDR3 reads CASSSQTSRYEQYF. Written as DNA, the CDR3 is TGTGCCAGCAGTTCCCAGACCTCTAGATACGAGCAGTACTTC.